These 25 T cell receptor beta chains share one sample of origin, sequenced in a study of T cell repertoires in cytomegalovirus infection. Which antigens these TCRs recognize remains unknown. Via MiXCR, TCRdb re-called the reads, giving one row per CDR3 protein. This table has about 700,000 distinct CDR3 sequences, roughly 33% appearing once. The specimen comprised cultured PBMCs, sampled from culture after CMV antigen stimulation. The receptors derive from a human donor in good health (CMV status not recorded). Some clones in this sample may be carry-over from other donors' samples.

This clonotype was observed many times. CDR3 residues: CASSLDRGRYEQYF. In nucleotides, the CDR3 is TGTGCCAGCAGCTTAGACAGGGGGCGGTACGAGCAGTACTTC. The rearrangement joins TRBV7-2 to TRBJ2-7; 9 bases line up with TRBD1. The CDR3 contains 14 residues. Germline CDR1 and CDR2: SGHTA and FQGNSA. V trimming: 1 base; J trimming: 4 bases; junction bases outside the gene matches: 2.

This chain uses TRBV18 with TRBJ1-1; D gene unclear. V gave up 2 bases and J gave up 1 base, with 8 bases separating them. Germline V lookup: CDR1 KGHSH, CDR2 LQKENI. The CDR3 sequence is 14 residues long. CDR3 DNA: TGTGCCAGCTCACCAGACCCGTCGAACACTGAAGCTTTCTTT. It translates to CASSPDPSNTEAFF.

This clonotype was seen repeatedly, ten times or more. The chain combines TRBV7-2 with TRBJ2-3; D is unclear. Germline V gene sequence: CDR1 SGHTA, CDR2 FQGNSA. The CDR3 consists of 16 residues. Deletions cut 1 base from V and 0 bases from J, with 11 bases between. The chain's CDR3 is CASSLGAAVSTDTQYF. The CDR3 DNA sequence: TGTGCCAGCAGCTTAGGGGCGGCAGTTAGCACAGATACGCAGTATTTT.

The chain uses TRBV4-3 and TRBJ2-7; 8 nucleotides match TRBD2. The V segment lost 0 bases and the J segment 2 bases; nucleotides outside the gene matches: 6. CDR3 length: 16 amino acids. Germline V gene lookup returns CDR1 LGHNA and CDR2 YSLEER. CDR3 amino acids: CASSQDSTGLAYEQYF. In DNA, the CDR3 is TGCGCCAGCAGCCAAGATAGCACGGGACTAGCCTACGAGCAGTACTTC.

The chain carries TRBV12-3 or TRBV12-4 and TRBJ2-5; 9 bases match TRBD2. The CDR3 sequence is 16 residues long. After removal of 6 bases from V and 1 base from J, the junction contained 9 bases not matched to a gene. The CDR3 sequence is CASSPMSGGTQETQYF. CDR3 bases: TGTGCCAGCAGCCCGATGAGCGGGGGGACCCAAGAGACCCAGTACTTC.

This chain joins TRBV5-1 and TRBJ2-1, with D hard to call. Trimming stripped 0 bases from V and 0 bases from J, with 13 bases between. CDR1 and CDR2 (germline): SGHRS, YFSETQ. This CDR3 is 17 amino acids long. For the CDR3, the DNA is TGCGCCAGCAGCTTGGCCTCTCCACTCAGCTCCTACAATGAGCAGTTCTTC. It is translated as CASSLASPLSSYNEQFF.

This clonotype was counted a few times. V and J are TRBV6-2 or TRBV6-3 and TRBJ2-5; either TRBD1 or TRBD2 may fit D (5 bases each). The germline V and J ends were trimmed by 4 bases and 1 base, with 16 bases remaining between them. Germline assignment: CDR1 MNHEY and CDR2 SVGEGT. CDR3 length equals 16 residues. The CDR3 nucleotides read TGTGCCAGCAGTTCCCCCCCCGGGACGGCCCAAGAGACCCAGTACTTC. Protein: CASSSPPGTAQETQYF.

This clonotype was counted between two and nine times. The DNA is left out, because the CDR3 cannot be placed on it with certainty; the CDR3 is given as TCRdb lists it. This chain links TRBV28 with TRBJ2-5; TRBD1 was called by the table and not checked on the DNA. The CDR3 length equals 17 residues, ends included. The germline V gene encodes CDR1 MDHEN and CDR2 SYDVKM. CDR3 protein: CASSRRGDAGFLETQYF.

This clonotype occurred a few times. The rearrangement joins TRBV6-2 or TRBV6-3 to TRBJ2-2; 7 nucleotides agree with TRBD1. This CDR3 spans 14 amino acids. V dropped 7 bases and J dropped 5; count of bases not matched to a gene: 7. CDR1 and CDR2 (germline): MNHEY, SVGEGT. CDR3 nucleotides: TGTGCCAGCACCACCCAGACAGGGACCGGGGAGCTGTTTTTT. Translating gives CASTTQTGTGELFF.

This chain links TRBV12-3 or TRBV12-4 with TRBJ2-3, with TRBD1 matching over 7 bases. V shed 5 bases, J shed 2 bases, and the junction held 7 bases outside the gene matches. The CDR3 has 15 amino acids. CDR3 nucleotides: TGTGCCAGCAGTCCTAACAGGGGCCCCACAGATACGCAGTATTTT. Protein: CASSPNRGPTDTQYF.

The chain joins TRBV5-5 to TRBJ2-2, with a weak D call TRBD1 (6 bases). V was clipped by 1 base and J by 5 bases, with 12 bases between them. In germline, CDR1 is SGHKS, CDR2 YYEKEE (reference sequence). This CDR3 has 15 residues. The DNA for the CDR3 is TGTGCCAGCAGCTTGTGGGGCCAGGGGACCGGGGAGCTGTTTTTT. Translation: CASSLWGQGTGELFF.

The V call is TRBV7-3, the J call TRBJ1-1; no reliable D call. CDR3 size: 13 residues. From germline, CDR1 is SGHTA and CDR2 FQGTGA. Trimming cost V 4 bases and J 3 bases, with 9 bases left between them. For the CDR3, the DNA is TGTGCCAGCAGCTGGCTAGGACACACTGAAGCTTTCTTT. Translation gives CASSWLGHTEAFF.

This clonotype was detected only a few times. The rearrangement joins TRBV5-1 to TRBJ2-7; 8 nucleotides match TRBD2. The CDR3 loop spans 15 amino acids. Germline V gene sequence: CDR1 SGHRS, CDR2 YFSETQ. The trim removed 2 bases at V and 2 bases at J, leaving 6 bases unmatched. The CDR3 bases are TGCGCCAGCAGCTTTTATTCAGCGGGAGCCTACGAGCAGTACTTC. This codes for CASSFYSAGAYEQYF.

At least ten counts were recorded for this clonotype. CDR3 sequence: CASSLSPAFSSYNEQFF. CDR3 DNA sequence: TGTGCCAGCAGCTTATCTCCTGCCTTTAGCTCCTACAATGAGCAGTTCTTC. The genes are TRBV7-6 and TRBJ2-1; D is uncertain. Trimming left V 2 bases short and J 0 bases short, with 14 bases between. There are 17 residues in the CDR3. Germline values: CDR1 SGHVS, CDR2 FNYEAQ.

The rearrangement uses TRBV19 and TRBJ1-5; TRBD1 aligns across 8 bases. The J segment lost 1 base and the V segment lost 7 bases, leaving 9 bases of the junction unmatched. The CDR3 covers 16 residues. Germline V lookup: CDR1 LNHDA, CDR2 SQIVND (reference sequence). The CDR3 sequence: CASNDRGILSNQPQHF. Here the CDR3 DNA reads TGTGCCAGTAACGACAGGGGTATTTTGAGCAATCAGCCCCAGCATTTT.

This clonotype was counted only a few times. This chain connects TRBV7-2 to TRBJ2-3, with no clear D. This CDR3 spans 16 amino acids. V lost 5 bases, J lost 5 bases, and 20 bases lay in between. Germline CDR1 and CDR2: SGHTA and FQGNSA. CDR3 sequence (DNA): TGTGCCAGCAGCCAGAAGTTGGCATCGGGCGGAGATACGCAGTATTTT. Translating gives CASSQKLASGGDTQYF.

The chain combines TRBV12-5 with TRBJ1-3; maybe TRBD1 (5 bases). The CDR3 runs to 14 residues. Trimming cost V 8 bases and J 0 bases, with 11 bases left between them. Germline values: CDR1 LGHNT, CDR2 FRNRAP. Here the CDR3 DNA reads TGTGCTAGTACAGGAGGTTTCTCTGGAAACACCATATATTTT. It codes for CASTGGFSGNTIYF.

The V and J genes are TRBV19 and TRBJ2-1; D ambiguous. Germline V gene data show CDR1 as LNHDA and CDR2 as SQIVND (reference sequence). Trimming shortened V by 3 bases and J by 2 bases, and 11 bases separated the two germline ends. CDR3 size: 15 residues. CDR3 sequence (DNA): TGTGCCAGTAGTATTATCCCCGCAGCCTACAATGAGCAGTTCTTC. Encoded protein: CASSIIPAAYNEQFF.

About this clonotype itself: Since a much larger clone is just one base distant, this may be a read error. The chain carries TRBV7-2 and TRBJ2-5, with TRBD1 identical over 7 bases. CDR3 length equals 14 residues. Germline CDR1 is SGHTA and CDR2 is FQGNSA. V was clipped by 5 bases and J by 3 bases; unmatched bases: 6. The CDR3 spells CASSPTGVEETQYF. The CDR3 nucleotides read TGTGCCAGCAGCCCCACAGGGGTCGAAGAGACCCAGTACTTC. Based on the CDR3 plus reference TRBV7-2 and TRBJ2-5, the full variable domain is GAGVSQSPSNKVTEKGKDVELRCDPISGHTALYWYRQSLGQGLEFLIYFQGNSAPDKSGLPSDRFSAERTGGSVSTLTIQRTQQEDSAVYLCASSPTGVEETQYFGPGTRLLVL.

The sample holds a few counts of this clonotype. The chain has TRBV28 and TRBJ2-1, with D possibly being TRBD1 (6 bases). Between the trimmed V and J ends, which lost 8 bases and 3 bases, there was a span of 20 bases. Germline CDR1 MDHEN, CDR2 SYDVKM. This CDR3 is 16 amino acids long. The CDR3 protein is CASSSGERRNYNEQFF. For the CDR3, the DNA is TGTGCCAGCTCGTCAGGGGAAAGACGGAACTACAATGAGCAGTTCTTC.

The CDR3, as DNA: TGTGCCAGCAGTGAAAGTGGCCAGCAAGAGACCCAGTACTTC. Protein product: CASSESGQQETQYF. V gene TRBV6-1 combines with J gene TRBJ2-5; D is unclear. CDR3 length: 14 residues. Germline assignment: CDR1 MNHNS and CDR2 SASEGT. Deletions cut 2 bases from V and 2 bases from J, with 9 bases between.

This clonotype has more than one count but fewer than ten. The chain employs TRBV4-2 and TRBJ2-2; D could derive from TRBD1 or TRBD2 (7 bases each). V lost 4 bases to trimming and J lost 11 bases, with 17 bases between them. Germline CDR1 is LGHNA and CDR2 is YNFKEQ. The CDR3 sequence is 14 residues long. DNA of the CDR3: TGTGCCAGCAGCCCCAGGGGGGGGCTCTTAGAGCTGTTTTTT. Protein: CASSPRGGLLELFF.

The V call is TRBV7-2, the J call TRBJ1-2, with D perhaps matching TRBD1 (5 bases). CDR3 length: 15 amino acids. V was trimmed by 3 bases and J by 4 bases, leaving 15 bases between them. In germline, CDR1 is SGHTA, CDR2 FQGNSA. CDR3 region: CASSFGGGEIYGYTF. In DNA form, the CDR3 reads TGTGCCAGCAGCTTTGGTGGGGGAGAGATCTATGGCTACACCTTC.

The chain links TRBV27 to TRBJ2-1, with TRBD2 matching 7 bases. Germline values: CDR1 MNHEY, CDR2 SMNVEV (reference sequence). J lost 2 bases, V lost 5 bases, and 6 bases had no gene match. There are 15 residues in the CDR3. Here the CDR3 DNA reads TGTGCCAGCAGTACCCAGCGGGGAACCTACAATGAGCAGTTCTTC. The encoded protein is CASSTQRGTYNEQFF.

This clonotype was seen more than once but under ten times. The rearrangement uses TRBV24-1 and TRBJ1-3; 8 nucleotides line up with TRBD1. CDR1 and CDR2 (germline): KGHDR, SFDVKD. Germline trimming cut 4 bases from V and 4 bases from J; bases unmatched to any gene: 8. This CDR3 is 16 amino acids long. The CDR3 sequence: CATSDPGQDGGNTIYF. The CDR3 bases are TGTGCCACCAGTGACCCGGGACAGGATGGGGGAAACACCATATATTTT.